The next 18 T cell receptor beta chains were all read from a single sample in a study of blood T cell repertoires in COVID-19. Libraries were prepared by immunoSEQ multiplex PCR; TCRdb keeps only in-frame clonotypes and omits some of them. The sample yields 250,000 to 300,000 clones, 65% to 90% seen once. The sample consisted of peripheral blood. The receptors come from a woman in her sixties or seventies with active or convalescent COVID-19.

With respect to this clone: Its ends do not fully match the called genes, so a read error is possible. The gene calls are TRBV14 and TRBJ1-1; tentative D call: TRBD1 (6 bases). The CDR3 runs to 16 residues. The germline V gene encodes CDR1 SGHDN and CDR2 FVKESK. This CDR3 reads CASSRFEAGVKTEAFF. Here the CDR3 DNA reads TGTGCCAGCAGCCGATTTGAGGCAGGGGTGAAAACTGAAGCTTTCTTT.

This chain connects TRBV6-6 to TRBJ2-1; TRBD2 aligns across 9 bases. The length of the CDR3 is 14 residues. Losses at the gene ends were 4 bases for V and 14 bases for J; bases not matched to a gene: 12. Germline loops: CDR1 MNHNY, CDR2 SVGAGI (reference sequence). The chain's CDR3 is CASSSAEGTSSKFF. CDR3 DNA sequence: TGTGCCAGCAGTTCCGCCGAGGGGACTAGCAGTAAGTTCTTC.

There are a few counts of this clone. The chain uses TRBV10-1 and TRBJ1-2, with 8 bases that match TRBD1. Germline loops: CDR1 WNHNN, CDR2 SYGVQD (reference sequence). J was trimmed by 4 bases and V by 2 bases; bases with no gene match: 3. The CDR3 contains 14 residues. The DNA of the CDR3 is TGCGCCAGCAGTGAGGACAGGGGCGGCTATGGCTACACCTTC. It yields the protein CASSEDRGGYGYTF.

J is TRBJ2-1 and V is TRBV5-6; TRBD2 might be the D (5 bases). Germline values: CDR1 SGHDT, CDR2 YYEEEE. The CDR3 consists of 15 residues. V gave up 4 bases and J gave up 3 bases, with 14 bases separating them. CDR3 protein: CASSPPGVGYNEQFF. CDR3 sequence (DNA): TGTGCCAGCAGCCCCCCCGGGGTGGGCTACAATGAGCAGTTCTTC.

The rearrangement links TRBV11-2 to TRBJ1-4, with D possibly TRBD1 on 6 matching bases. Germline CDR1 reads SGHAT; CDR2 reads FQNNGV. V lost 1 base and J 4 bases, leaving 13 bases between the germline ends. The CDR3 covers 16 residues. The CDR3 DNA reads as TGTGCCAGCAGCTTAGCGGCGGGGGCCCTTAATGAAAAACTGTTTTTT. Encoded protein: CASSLAAGALNEKLFF.

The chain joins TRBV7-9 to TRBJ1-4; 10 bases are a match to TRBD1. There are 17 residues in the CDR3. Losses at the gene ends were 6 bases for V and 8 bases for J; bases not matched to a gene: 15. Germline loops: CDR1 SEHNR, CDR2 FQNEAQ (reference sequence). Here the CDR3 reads CASSQWWAGTGAEKLFF. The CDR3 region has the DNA TGTGCCAGCAGTCAATGGTGGGCGGGGACAGGGGCCGAAAAACTGTTTTTT.

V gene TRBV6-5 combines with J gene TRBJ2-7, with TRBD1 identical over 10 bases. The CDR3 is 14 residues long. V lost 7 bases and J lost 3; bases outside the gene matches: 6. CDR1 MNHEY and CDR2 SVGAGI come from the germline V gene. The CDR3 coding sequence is TGTGCCAGCACCGACGGGACAGGGGTCTACGAGCAGTACTTC. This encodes CASTDGTGVYEQYF.

The CDR3 DNA follows: TGTGCCAGCAGCCCACCAATGGACAGGGATGGCTACACCTTC. Translated: CASSPPMDRDGYTF. The chain links TRBV7-9 to TRBJ1-2; 8 nucleotides match TRBD1. V lost 5 bases and J lost 6; bases outside the gene matches: 8. This CDR3 has 14 residues. Germline assignment: CDR1 SEHNR and CDR2 FQNEAQ (reference sequence).

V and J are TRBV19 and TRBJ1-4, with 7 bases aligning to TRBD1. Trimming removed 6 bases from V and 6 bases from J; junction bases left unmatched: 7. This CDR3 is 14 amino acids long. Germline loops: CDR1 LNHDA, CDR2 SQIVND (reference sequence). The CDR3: CASRVGQFDEKLFF. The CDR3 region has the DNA TGTGCCAGTAGAGTGGGACAGTTCGATGAAAAACTGTTTTTT.

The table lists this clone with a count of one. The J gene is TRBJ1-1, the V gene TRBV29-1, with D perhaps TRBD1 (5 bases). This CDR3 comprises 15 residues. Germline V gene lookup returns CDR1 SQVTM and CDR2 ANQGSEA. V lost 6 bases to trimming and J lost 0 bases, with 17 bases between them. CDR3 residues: CSVGSSMTVNTEAFF. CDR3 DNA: TGCAGCGTGGGCTCTTCGATGACAGTGAACACTGAAGCTTTCTTT.

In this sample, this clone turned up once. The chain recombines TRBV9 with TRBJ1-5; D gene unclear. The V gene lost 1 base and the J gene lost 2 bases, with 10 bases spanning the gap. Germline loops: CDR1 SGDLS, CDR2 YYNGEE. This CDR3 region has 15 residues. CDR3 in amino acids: CASSVTVGGNQPQHF. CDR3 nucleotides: TGTGCCAGCAGCGTAACTGTGGGAGGCAATCAGCCCCAGCATTTT.

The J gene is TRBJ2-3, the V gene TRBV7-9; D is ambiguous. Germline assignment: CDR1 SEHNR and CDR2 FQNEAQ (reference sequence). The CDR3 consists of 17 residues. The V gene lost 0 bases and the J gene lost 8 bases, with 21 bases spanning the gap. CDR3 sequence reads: CASSLARLVSPLSTQYF. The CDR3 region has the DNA TGTGCCAGCAGCTTAGCGCGGCTAGTAAGCCCCTTAAGTACGCAGTATTTT. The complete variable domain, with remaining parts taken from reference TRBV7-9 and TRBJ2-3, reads DTGVSQNPRHKITKRGQNVTFRCDPISEHNRLYWYRQTLGQGPEFLTYFQNEAQLEKSRLLSDRFSAERPKGSFSTLEIQRTEQGDSAMYLCASSLARLVSPLSTQYFGPGTRLTVL.

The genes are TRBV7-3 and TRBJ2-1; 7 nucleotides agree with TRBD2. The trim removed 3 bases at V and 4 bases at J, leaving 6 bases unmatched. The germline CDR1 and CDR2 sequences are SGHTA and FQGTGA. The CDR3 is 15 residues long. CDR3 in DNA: TGTGCCAGCAGCTTCGGGCTAGCGGCTTACAATGAGCAGTTCTTC. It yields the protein CASSFGLAAYNEQFF.

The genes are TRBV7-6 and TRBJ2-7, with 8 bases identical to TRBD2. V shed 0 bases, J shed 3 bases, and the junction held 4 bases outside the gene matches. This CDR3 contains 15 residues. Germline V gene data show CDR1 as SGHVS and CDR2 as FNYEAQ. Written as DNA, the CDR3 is TGTGCCAGCAGCTTAGCAGCTAGCGGGCTCTACGAGCAGTACTTC. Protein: CASSLAASGLYEQYF.

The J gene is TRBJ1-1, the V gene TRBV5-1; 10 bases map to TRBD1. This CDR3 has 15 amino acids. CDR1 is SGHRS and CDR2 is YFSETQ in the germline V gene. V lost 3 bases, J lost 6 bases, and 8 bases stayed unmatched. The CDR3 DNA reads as TGCGCCAGCAGCTCGATACTAGGACAGGGGGCTGAAGCTTTCTTT. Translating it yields CASSSILGQGAEAFF.

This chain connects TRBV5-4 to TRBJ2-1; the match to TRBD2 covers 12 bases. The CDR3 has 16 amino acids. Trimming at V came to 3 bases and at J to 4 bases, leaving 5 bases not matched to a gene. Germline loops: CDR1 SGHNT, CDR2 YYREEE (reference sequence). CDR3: CASSSASGGVYNEQFF. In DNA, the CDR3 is TGTGCCAGCAGCTCCGCTAGCGGGGGGGTGTACAATGAGCAGTTCTTC.

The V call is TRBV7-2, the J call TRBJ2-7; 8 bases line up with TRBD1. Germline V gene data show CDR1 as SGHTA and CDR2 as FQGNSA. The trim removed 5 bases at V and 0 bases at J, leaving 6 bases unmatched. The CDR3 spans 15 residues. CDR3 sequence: CASSAGQAYSYEQYF. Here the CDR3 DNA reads TGTGCCAGCAGCGCGGGACAGGCGTACTCCTACGAGCAGTACTTC.

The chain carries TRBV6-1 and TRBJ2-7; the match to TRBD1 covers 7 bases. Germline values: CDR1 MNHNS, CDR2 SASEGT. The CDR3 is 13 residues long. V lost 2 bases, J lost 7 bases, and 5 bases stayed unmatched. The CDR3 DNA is TGTGCCAGCAGTGAAAAGGGGGCGAGAGAGCAGTACTTC. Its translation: CASSEKGAREQYF.